A selection of T cell receptor beta chains follows, all from one sample in a study of blood T cell repertoires in COVID-19. Assay used: immunoSEQ multiplex PCR; TCRdb lists only in-frame clones, some missing. The data show some 370,000 clones, almost 90% seen once. Sequencing was done on a sample of peripheral blood. The source of these receptors is a man between 18 and 35 years old with active or convalescent COVID-19. CDR3s include the opening cysteine and the closing phenylalanine or tryptophan. A D gene is named only where the DNA matches it firmly. Expanded clones get a size class; other rows say once, few or many, or leave the size out.

D gene: TRBD1; J gene: TRBJ2-3; V gene: TRBV6-5; clone size: .; CDR3 protein: CASSQTGHVADTQYF; CDR3 DNA: TGTGCCAGCAGCCAGACAGGGCATGTCGCAGATACGCAGTATTTT
D gene: .; J gene: TRBJ2-5; V gene: TRBV5-6; clone size: .; CDR3 protein: CASSFYSGGKETQYF; CDR3 DNA: TGTGCCAGCAGCTTTTATTCTGGGGGGAAAGAGACCCAGTACTTC
D gene: .; J gene: TRBJ1-6; V gene: TRBV28; clone size: few; CDR3 protein: CASTAREYNSPLHF; CDR3 DNA: TGTGCCAGCACCGCCCGGGAGTATAATTCACCCCTCCACTTT
D gene: TRBD1; J gene: TRBJ1-2; V gene: TRBV2; clone size: .; CDR3 protein: CASRTLIGQGLYGYTF; CDR3 DNA: TGTGCCAGCAGAACACTAATAGGACAGGGCCTATATGGCTACACCTTC
D gene: .; J gene: TRBJ1-5; V gene: TRBV28; clone size: few; CDR3 protein: CASSFQVNRVQPQHF; CDR3 DNA: TGTGCCAGCAGTTTCCAAGTGAACAGGGTTCAGCCCCAGCATTTT
D gene: .; J gene: TRBJ2-1; V gene: TRBV27; clone size: .; CDR3 protein: CASSLYGVDNEQFF; CDR3 DNA: TGTGCCAGCAGTTTATACGGGGTTGATAATGAGCAGTTCTTC
D gene: TRBD1; J gene: TRBJ1-2; V gene: TRBV7-9; clone size: once; CDR3 protein: CASSTGVVVGYTF; CDR3 DNA: TGTGCCAGCAGCACAGGGGTTGTTGTAGGCTACACCTTC
D gene: TRBD1; J gene: TRBJ2-7; V gene: TRBV7-2; clone size: .; CDR3 protein: CASSADRAYEQYF; CDR3 DNA: TGTGCCAGCAGCGCCGACAGGGCATACGAGCAGTACTTC
D gene: .; J gene: TRBJ2-3; V gene: TRBV7-2; clone size: once; CDR3 protein: CASSPEGGSTDTQYF; CDR3 DNA: TGTGCCAGCAGCCCCGAAGGGGGAAGCACAGATACGCAGTATTTT
D gene: TRBD1; J gene: TRBJ2-7; V gene: TRBV7-9; clone size: .; CDR3 protein: CASSPGDRGKYEQYF; CDR3 DNA: TGTGCCAGCAGCCCGGGGGACAGGGGAAAGTACGAGCAGTACTTC
D gene: TRBD1; J gene: TRBJ2-5; V gene: TRBV5-1; clone size: once; CDR3 protein: CASRGDRGTPVETQYF; CDR3 DNA: TGCGCCAGCAGGGGGGACAGGGGGACTCCGGTAGAGACCCAGTACTTC
D gene: .; J gene: TRBJ2-5; V gene: TRBV27; clone size: .; CDR3 protein: CASSFRGETQYF; CDR3 DNA: TGTGCCAGCAGTTTTCGGGGGGAGACCCAGTACTTC
D gene: .; J gene: TRBJ1-1; V gene: TRBV11-3; clone size: .; CDR3 protein: CASSLTGGRTEAFF; CDR3 DNA: TGTGCCAGCAGCTTAACCGGGGGTCGGACTGAAGCTTTCTTT
D gene: .; J gene: TRBJ2-5; V gene: TRBV14; clone size: .; CDR3 protein: CASSQVGLLNQETQYF; CDR3 DNA: TGTGCCAGCAGCCAAGTCGGTTTACTAAATCAAGAGACCCAGTACTTC
D gene: .; J gene: TRBJ2-6; V gene: TRBV5-5; clone size: .; CDR3 protein: CASSDFMLGANVLTF; CDR3 DNA: TGTGCCAGCAGCGACTTTATGCTGGGGGCCAACGTGCTGACTTTC
D gene: .; J gene: TRBJ2-5; V gene: TRBV28; clone size: .; CDR3 protein: CASSSPVGGFWTQYF; CDR3 DNA: TGTGCCAGCAGTTCTCCTGTCGGGGGATTTTGGACCCAGTACTTC
D gene: .; J gene: TRBJ2-3; V gene: TRBV5-1; clone size: .; CDR3 protein: CASTLQDIRTDTQYF; CDR3 DNA: TGCGCCAGCACCCTCCAGGACATTCGCACAGATACGCAGTATTTT
D gene: .; J gene: TRBJ2-4; V gene: TRBV27; clone size: .; CDR3 protein: CASSLTRTLAKNIQYF; CDR3 DNA: TGTGCCAGCAGTCTGACTCGGACATTAGCCAAAAACATTCAGTACTTC
D gene: TRBD2; J gene: TRBJ2-3; V gene: TRBV10-3; clone size: .; CDR3 protein: CAISESGSGGSDTQYF; CDR3 DNA: TGTGCCATCAGTGAGTCGGGTTCCGGGGGGTCAGATACGCAGTATTTT
D gene: .; J gene: TRBJ2-7; V gene: TRBV11-1; clone size: .; CDR3 protein: CASRRDPGTSYEQYF; CDR3 DNA: TGTGCCAGCAGGCGGGATCCGGGAACCTCCTACGAGCAGTACTTC
D gene: .; J gene: TRBJ2-7; V gene: TRBV14; clone size: .; CDR3 protein: CASSHQIYEQYF; CDR3 DNA: TGTGCCAGCAGCCATCAGATCTACGAGCAGTACTTC
D gene: .; J gene: TRBJ2-7; V gene: TRBV27; clone size: .; CDR3 protein: CASSPFSQGRFYEQYF; CDR3 DNA: TGTGCCAGCAGTCCTTTTTCACAGGGAAGATTCTACGAGCAGTACTTC
D gene: TRBD1; J gene: TRBJ1-2; V gene: TRBV30; clone size: .; CDR3 protein: CAWTGQGYGYTF; CDR3 DNA: TGTGCCTGGACCGGACAGGGTTATGGCTACACCTTC
D gene: .; J gene: TRBJ1-2; V gene: TRBV7-3; clone size: .; CDR3 protein: CASSSRTEDYGYTF; CDR3 DNA: TGTGCCAGCAGTTCCAGGACGGAGGATTATGGCTACACCTTC
D gene: .; J gene: TRBJ1-2; V gene: TRBV7-8; clone size: .; CDR3 protein: CASSFIQGVNGYTF; CDR3 DNA: TGTGCCAGCAGCTTCATACAGGGAGTAAATGGCTACACCTTC
D gene: TRBD2; J gene: TRBJ2-3; V gene: TRBV5-1; clone size: .; CDR3 protein: CASSFLAGGTDTQYF; CDR3 DNA: TGCGCCAGCAGCTTCTTAGCGGGGGGCACAGATACGCAGTATTTT
D gene: .; J gene: TRBJ1-1; V gene: TRBV5-3; clone size: .; CDR3 protein: CARSSPIWSPNTEAFF; CDR3 DNA: TGTGCCAGAAGCTCACCAATATGGAGTCCCAACACTGAAGCTTTCTTT
D gene: TRBD2; J gene: TRBJ2-1; V gene: TRBV27; clone size: .; CDR3 protein: CASSHPGLAYNEQFF; CDR3 DNA: TGTGCCAGCAGTCACCCGGGACTAGCCTACAATGAGCAGTTCTTC
D gene: TRBD2; J gene: TRBJ2-7; V gene: TRBV6-2/TRBV6-3; clone size: .; CDR3 protein: CASNPGLRMIYEQYF; CDR3 DNA: TGTGCCAGCAACCCGGGACTAAGAATGATCTACGAGCAGTACTTC
D gene: .; J gene: TRBJ2-5; V gene: TRBV29-1; clone size: once; CDR3 protein: CSVGPARGPRGETQYF; CDR3 DNA: TGCAGCGTTGGGCCTGCAAGAGGGCCCCGGGGAGAGACCCAGTACTTC
D gene: .; J gene: TRBJ1-5; V gene: TRBV30; clone size: .; CDR3 protein: CAWSNRDTEPQHF; CDR3 DNA: TGTGCCTGGAGTAACAGGGACACTGAGCCCCAGCATTTT
D gene: .; J gene: TRBJ1-2; V gene: TRBV5-5; clone size: .; CDR3 protein: CASSRIFHTF; CDR3 DNA: TGTGCCAGCAGCCGTATCTTTCACACCTTC